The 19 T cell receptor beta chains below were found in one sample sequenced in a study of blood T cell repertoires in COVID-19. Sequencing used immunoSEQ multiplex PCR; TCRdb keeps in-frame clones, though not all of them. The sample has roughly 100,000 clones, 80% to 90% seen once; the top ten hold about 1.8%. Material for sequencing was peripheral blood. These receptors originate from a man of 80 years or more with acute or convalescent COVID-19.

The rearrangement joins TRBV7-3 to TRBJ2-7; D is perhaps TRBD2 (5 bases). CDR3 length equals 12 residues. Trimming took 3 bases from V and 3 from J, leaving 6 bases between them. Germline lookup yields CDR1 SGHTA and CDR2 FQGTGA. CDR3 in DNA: TGTGCCAGCAGCTTTGGACTCTACGAGCAGTACTTC. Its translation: CASSFGLYEQYF.

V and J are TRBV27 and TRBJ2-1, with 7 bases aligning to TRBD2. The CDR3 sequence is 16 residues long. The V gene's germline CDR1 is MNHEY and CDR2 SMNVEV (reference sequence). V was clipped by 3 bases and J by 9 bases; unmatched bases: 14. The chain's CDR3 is CASSLRAGVELTEQFF. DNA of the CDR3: TGTGCCAGCAGTTTGAGGGCGGGAGTCGAGCTTACTGAGCAGTTCTTC.

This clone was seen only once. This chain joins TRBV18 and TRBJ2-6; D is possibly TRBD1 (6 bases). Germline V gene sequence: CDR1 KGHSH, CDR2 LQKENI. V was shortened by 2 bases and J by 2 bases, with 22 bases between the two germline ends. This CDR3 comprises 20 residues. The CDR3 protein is CASSPNRVFSARPGANVLTF. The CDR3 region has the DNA TGTGCCAGCTCACCAAACAGGGTTTTTTCAGCTAGACCTGGGGCCAACGTCCTGACTTTC.

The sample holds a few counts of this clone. CDR3 bases: TGTGCCAGTAGTAGGAGGGACAGGGCGAACAATGAGCAGTTCTTC. Encoded protein: CASSRRDRANNEQFF. This rearrangement joins TRBV19 to TRBJ2-1, with 9 nucleotides matching TRBD1. This CDR3 contains 15 residues. CDR1 and CDR2 from the germline V gene are LNHDA and SQIVND (reference sequence). V was clipped by 4 bases and J by 5 bases; unmatched bases: 6.

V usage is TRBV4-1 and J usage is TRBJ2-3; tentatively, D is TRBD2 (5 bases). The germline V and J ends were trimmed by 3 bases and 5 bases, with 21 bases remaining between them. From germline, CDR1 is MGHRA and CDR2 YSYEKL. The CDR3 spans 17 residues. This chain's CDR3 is CASSHPYGAGVEDTQYF. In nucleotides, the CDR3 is TGCGCCAGCAGCCACCCCTACGGAGCCGGGGTGGAAGATACGCAGTATTTT.

This CDR3 reads CASSLVVGAGTGSYNEQFF. The CDR3 DNA is TGTGCCAGCAGCTTAGTGGTGGGAGCCGGGACTGGCTCCTACAATGAGCAGTTCTTC. The V call is TRBV7-2, the J call TRBJ2-1; weak D call: TRBD2 (6 bases). CDR3 size: 19 residues. Trimming stripped 1 base from V and 0 bases from J, with 19 bases between. Germline-derived CDR1 and CDR2 are SGHTA and FQGNSA.

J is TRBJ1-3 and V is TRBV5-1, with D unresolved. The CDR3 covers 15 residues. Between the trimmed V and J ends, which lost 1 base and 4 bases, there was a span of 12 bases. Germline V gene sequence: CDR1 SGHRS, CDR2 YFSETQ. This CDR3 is CASSLSRHEGNTIYF. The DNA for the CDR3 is TGCGCCAGCAGCTTGTCTAGGCATGAGGGAAACACCATATATTTT.

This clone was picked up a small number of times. The CDR3 protein is CATSDFSRSNTGELFF. The DNA of the CDR3 is TGTGCCACCAGTGATTTTTCCAGGTCGAACACCGGGGAGCTGTTTTTT. The rearrangement links TRBV24-1 to TRBJ2-2; D unclear. This CDR3 has 16 residues. The germline CDR1 and CDR2 sequences are KGHDR and SFDVKD. The V end was cut by 1 base, the J end by 0 bases, with 8 bases between.

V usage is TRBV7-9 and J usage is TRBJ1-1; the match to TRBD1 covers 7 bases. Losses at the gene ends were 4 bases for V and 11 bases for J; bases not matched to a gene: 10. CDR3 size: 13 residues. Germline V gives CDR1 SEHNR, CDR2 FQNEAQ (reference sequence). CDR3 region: CASSWGQGDNAFF. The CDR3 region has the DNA TGTGCCAGCAGCTGGGGGCAGGGGGATAACGCTTTCTTT.

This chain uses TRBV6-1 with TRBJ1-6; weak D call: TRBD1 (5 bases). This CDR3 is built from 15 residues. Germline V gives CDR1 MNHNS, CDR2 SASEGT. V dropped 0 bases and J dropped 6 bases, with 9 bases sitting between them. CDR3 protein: CASSEAQGANSPLHF. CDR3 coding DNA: TGTGCCAGCAGTGAAGCACAAGGGGCTAATTCACCCCTCCACTTT.

In DNA form, the CDR3 reads TGCAGCGTTGAAGTGACAGGGAGGGAAGCTTTCTTT. Its protein is CSVEVTGREAFF. This chain links TRBV29-1 with TRBJ1-1; 7 bases align to TRBD1. CDR1 SQVTM and CDR2 ANQGSEA come from the germline V gene. Unmatched junction bases numbered 4, after V lost 1 base and J lost 8 bases. The CDR3 spans 12 residues.

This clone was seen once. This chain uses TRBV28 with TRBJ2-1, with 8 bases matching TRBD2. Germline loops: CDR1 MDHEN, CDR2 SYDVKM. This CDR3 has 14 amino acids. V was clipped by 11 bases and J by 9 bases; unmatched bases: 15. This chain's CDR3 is CASISGSRRGEQFF. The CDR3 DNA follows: TGTGCCTCCATCAGCGGGAGTCGACGCGGTGAGCAGTTCTTC.

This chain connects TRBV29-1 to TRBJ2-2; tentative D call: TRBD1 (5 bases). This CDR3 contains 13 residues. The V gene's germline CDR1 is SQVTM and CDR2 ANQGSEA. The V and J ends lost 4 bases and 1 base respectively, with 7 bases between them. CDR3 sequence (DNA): TGCAGCGTTGGTCAGGGGAACACCGGGGAGCTGTTTTTT. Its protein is CSVGQGNTGELFF.

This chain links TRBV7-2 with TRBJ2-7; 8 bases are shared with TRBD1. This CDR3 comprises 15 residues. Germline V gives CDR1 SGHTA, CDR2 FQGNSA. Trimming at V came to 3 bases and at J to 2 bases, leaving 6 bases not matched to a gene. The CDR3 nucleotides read TGTGCCAGCAGCTTCTGGACAGGGCTAACCTACGAGCAGTACTTC. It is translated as CASSFWTGLTYEQYF.

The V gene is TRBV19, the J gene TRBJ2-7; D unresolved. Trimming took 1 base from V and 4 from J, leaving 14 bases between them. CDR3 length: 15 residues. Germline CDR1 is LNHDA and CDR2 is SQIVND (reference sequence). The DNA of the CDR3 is TGTGCCAGTAGTATAGTTTGGGCCAGTGTGTACGAGCAGTACTTC. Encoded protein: CASSIVWASVYEQYF.

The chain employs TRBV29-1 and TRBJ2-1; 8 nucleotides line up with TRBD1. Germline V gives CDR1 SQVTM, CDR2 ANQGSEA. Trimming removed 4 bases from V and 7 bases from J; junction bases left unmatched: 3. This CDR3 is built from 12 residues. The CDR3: CSVGTGRNEQFF. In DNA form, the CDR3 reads TGCAGCGTTGGGACAGGGAGGAATGAGCAGTTCTTC.

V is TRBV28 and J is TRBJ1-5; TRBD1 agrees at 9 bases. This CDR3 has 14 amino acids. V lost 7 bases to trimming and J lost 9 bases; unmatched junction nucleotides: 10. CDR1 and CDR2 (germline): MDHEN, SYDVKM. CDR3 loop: CASTTGQGSLPQHF. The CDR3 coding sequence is TGTGCCAGCACCACGGGACAGGGTAGTCTGCCCCAGCATTTT.

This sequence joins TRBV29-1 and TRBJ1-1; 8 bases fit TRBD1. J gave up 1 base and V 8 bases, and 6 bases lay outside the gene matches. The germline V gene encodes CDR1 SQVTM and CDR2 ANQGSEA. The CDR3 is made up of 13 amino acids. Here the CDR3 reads CSSSGGTNTEAFF. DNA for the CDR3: TGCAGCTCGTCAGGGGGCACGAACACTGAAGCTTTCTTT.

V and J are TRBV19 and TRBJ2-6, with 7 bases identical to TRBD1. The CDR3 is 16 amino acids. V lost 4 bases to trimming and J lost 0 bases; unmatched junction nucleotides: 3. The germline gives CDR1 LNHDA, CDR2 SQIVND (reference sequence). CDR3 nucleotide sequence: TGTGCCAGTAGTACCGGGACAGCCTCTGGGGCCAACGTCCTGACTTTC. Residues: CASSTGTASGANVLTF.